This TCR beta chain comes out of a study of T cell clonotyping in hematopoietic cell transplantation. Clones were read by immunoSEQ multiplex PCR, and TCRdb kept only the in-frame ones, dropping some. The table records some 4,600 clones, around 79% of them present only once. V lost 1 base, J lost 3 bases, and 15 bases lay in between. CDR1 is MGHRA, CDR2 YSYEKL, per germline. This CDR3 is built from 17 residues. Findings of the study overall: Broader posttransplant TCR repertoire diversity was predicted by graft donor and pretransplant recipient Inverse Simpson Index values.

Notes on this clone: The antigen is not known.

Recipient blood drawn about 28 days pretransplant and days 30, 100, 180 after. The genes are TRBV4-1 and TRBJ2-2; no clear D gene. The sequence derives from a female patient aged 50-59 years who had an allogeneic stem cell transplant from an unrelated donor, so the T cells may come from the graft donor. Some clones in this sample may be carry-over from other donors' samples. The sample was peripheral blood mononuclear cells, taken 100 days after allogeneic stem cell transplant. CDR3 nucleotides: TGCGCCAGCAGCCAAGTCGACCTTATATCTTACACCGGGGAGCTGTTTTTT. It is translated as CASSQVDLISYTGELFF.